This record looks at one T cell receptor (beta chain) sequence and its context. Its antigen is undetermined. The data originate from a study of cytomegalovirus exposure and HLA in healthy donors. Looking at the study overall: Within an early data release were about 85 million unique TCRs drawn from HLA-typed donors. The study, taken as a whole, reports: Cytomegalovirus status was reportedly diagnosed by the classifier with high sensitivity and specificity. Sequencing artifact likely explains a cluster of highly shared sequence variants.

PCR used 60 Vbeta primers and 13 Jbeta primers. This table comes from immunoSEQ multiplex PCR, and its TCRdb copy is limited to in-frame clones, with some not included. Of 190,000 or so clones listed, approximately 78% are singletons. Donors consisted of healthy bone marrow donors. This receptor was identified in a woman between 45 and 60 years old in good health and CMV-seropositive. The sample taken for sequencing was PBMCs.

The CDR3 DNA sequence: TGCGCCACCTCGGGAGCGGGACTCTCCTACAATGAGCAGTTCTTC. Residues: CATSGAGLSYNEQFF. V gene TRBV5-1 combines with J gene TRBJ2-1; TRBD2 matches 7 bases. This CDR3 has 15 amino acids. Trimming cost V 9 bases and J 0 bases; bases outside gene matches: 9. Looked up from germline, CDR1 is SGHRS and CDR2 is YFSETQ.